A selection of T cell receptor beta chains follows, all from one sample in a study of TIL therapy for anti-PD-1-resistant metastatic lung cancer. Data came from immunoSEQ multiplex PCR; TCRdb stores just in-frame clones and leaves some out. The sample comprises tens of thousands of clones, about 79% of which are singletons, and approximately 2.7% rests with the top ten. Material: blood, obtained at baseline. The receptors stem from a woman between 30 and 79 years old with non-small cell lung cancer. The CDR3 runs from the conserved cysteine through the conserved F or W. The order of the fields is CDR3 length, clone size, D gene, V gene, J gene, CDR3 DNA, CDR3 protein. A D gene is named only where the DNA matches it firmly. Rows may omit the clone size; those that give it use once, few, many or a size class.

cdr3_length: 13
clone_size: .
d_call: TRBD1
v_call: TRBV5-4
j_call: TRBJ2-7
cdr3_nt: TGTGCCAGCAGCGTGGGACAGGGGAACGAGCAGTACTTC
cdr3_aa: CASSVGQGNEQYF

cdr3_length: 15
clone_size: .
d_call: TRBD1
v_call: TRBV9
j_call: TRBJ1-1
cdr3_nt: TGTGCCAGCAGCACCACAGGGGGTATCGCCACTGAAGCTTTCTTT
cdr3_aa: CASSTTGGIATEAFF

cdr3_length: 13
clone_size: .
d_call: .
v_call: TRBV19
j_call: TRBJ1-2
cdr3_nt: TGTGCCAGTAATGTCAGGGCAAACTATGGCTACACCTTC
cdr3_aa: CASNVRANYGYTF

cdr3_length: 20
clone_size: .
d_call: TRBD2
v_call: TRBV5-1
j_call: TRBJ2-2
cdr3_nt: TGCGCCAGCAGCTTGCTCCCCGGGCTAGCGGGAGCGGCTTGGGGCGGGGAGCTGTTTTTT
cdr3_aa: CASSLLPGLAGAAWGGELFF

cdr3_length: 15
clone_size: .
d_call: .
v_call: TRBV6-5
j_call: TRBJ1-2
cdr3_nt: TGTGCCAGCAGGACCACAAGGGGGAGAAACTATGGCTACACCTTC
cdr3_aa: CASRTTRGRNYGYTF

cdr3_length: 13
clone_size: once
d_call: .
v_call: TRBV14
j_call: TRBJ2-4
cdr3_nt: TGTGCCAGCAACCCTTTAGGGTCGGGCGTTCAGTACTTC
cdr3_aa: CASNPLGSGVQYF

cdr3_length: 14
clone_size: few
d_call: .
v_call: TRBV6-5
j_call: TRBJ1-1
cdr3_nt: TGTGCCAGCAGAGAAATACAGCTAAACACTGAAGCTTTCTTT
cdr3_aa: CASREIQLNTEAFF

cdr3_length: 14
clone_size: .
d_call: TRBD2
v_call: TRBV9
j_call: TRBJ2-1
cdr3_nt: TGTGCCAGCAGCTCTCTAGCGGTGGATGGGGAGCAGTTCTTC
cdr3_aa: CASSSLAVDGEQFF

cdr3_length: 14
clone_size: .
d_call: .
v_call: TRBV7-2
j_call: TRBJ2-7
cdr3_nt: TGTGCCAGCAGCTTAGTTGGAGGGCTCTACGAGCAGTACTTC
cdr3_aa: CASSLVGGLYEQYF

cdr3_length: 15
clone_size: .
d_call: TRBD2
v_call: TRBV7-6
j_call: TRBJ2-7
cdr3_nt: TGTGCCAGCAGCTTAGAGGCGGGGGGAGACGTCGAGCAGTACTTC
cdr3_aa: CASSLEAGGDVEQYF

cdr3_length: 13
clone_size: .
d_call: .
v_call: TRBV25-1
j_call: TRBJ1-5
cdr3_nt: TGTGCCAGCAGGGGCCCTGGGAGGCAGCCCCAGCATTTT
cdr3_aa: CASRGPGRQPQHF

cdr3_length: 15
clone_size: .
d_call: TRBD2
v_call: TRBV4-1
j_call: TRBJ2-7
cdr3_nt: TGCGCCAGCAGCCACCCTAGCGGGAGTGCCTACGAGCAGTACTTC
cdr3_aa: CASSHPSGSAYEQYF

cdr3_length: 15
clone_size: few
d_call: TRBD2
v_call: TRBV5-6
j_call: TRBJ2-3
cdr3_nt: TGTGCCAGCAGCTTGGATGCGGGAGGCACAGATACGCAGTATTTT
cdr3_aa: CASSLDAGGTDTQYF

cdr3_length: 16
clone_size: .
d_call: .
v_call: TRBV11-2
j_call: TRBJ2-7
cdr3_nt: TGTGCCAGCAGCCTCCCGGGACTCGGGGAAACGTACGAGCAGTACTTC
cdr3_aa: CASSLPGLGETYEQYF

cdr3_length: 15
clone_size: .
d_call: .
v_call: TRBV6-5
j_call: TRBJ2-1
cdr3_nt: TGTGCCAGCAGTTACTCTACCCAGGGGAGGAATGAGCAGTTCTTC
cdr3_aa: CASSYSTQGRNEQFF

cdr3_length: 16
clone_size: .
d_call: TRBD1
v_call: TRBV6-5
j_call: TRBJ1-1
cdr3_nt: TGTGCCAGCAGTTTCTTCAGGGGGCGACCAGGTACTGAAGCTTTCTTT
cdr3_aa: CASSFFRGRPGTEAFF

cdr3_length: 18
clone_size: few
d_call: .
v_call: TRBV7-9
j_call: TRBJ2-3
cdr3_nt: TGTGCCAGCCTTCCCCCTCCTCGGCTAGCAGCACACACAGATACGCAGTATTTT
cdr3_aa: CASLPPPRLAAHTDTQYF

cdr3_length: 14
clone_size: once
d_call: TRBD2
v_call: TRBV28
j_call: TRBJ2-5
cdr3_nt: TGTGCCAGCAATGGAGTAGCGGGAGAAGAGACCCAGTACTTC
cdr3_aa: CASNGVAGEETQYF